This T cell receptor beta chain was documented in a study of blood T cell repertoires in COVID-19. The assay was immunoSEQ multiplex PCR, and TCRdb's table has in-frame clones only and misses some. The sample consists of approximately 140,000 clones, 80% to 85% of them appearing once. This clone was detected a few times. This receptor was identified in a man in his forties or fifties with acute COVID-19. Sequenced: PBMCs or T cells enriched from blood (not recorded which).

The CDR3 DNA reads as TGCGCCAGCACCTTTGGGGAAGGACTAGCGGTCAATGAGCAGTTCTTC. It specifies CASTFGEGLAVNEQFF. The chain couples TRBV5-1 to TRBJ2-1, with TRBD2 identical over 10 bases. The CDR3 runs to 16 residues. CDR1 is SGHRS, CDR2 YFSETQ, per germline. V trimming: 6 bases; J trimming: 6 bases; junction bases outside the gene matches: 12.